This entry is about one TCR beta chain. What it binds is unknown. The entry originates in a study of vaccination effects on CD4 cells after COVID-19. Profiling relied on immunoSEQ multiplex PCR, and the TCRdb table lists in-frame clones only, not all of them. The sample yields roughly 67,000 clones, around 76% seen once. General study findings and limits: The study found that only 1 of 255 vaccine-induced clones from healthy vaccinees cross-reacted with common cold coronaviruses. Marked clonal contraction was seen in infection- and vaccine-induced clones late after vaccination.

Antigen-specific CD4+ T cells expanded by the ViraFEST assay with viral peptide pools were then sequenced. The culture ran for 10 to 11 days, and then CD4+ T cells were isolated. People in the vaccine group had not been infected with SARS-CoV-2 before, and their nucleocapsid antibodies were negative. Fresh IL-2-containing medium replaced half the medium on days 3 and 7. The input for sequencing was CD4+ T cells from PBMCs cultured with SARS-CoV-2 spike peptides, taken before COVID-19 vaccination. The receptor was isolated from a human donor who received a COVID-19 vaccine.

Written as DNA, the CDR3 is TGCGCCAGCAGGGGGTTGTATGGCAGGAGCGCTGATACGCAGTATTTT. This codes for CASRGLYGRSADTQYF. The chain is built from TRBV10-2 and TRBJ2-3; D remains unclear. From germline, CDR1 is WSHSY and CDR2 SAAADI. V lost 6 bases and J 6 bases, leaving 22 bases between the germline ends. The CDR3 covers 16 residues.